The T cell receptor (beta chain) described here comes from a study of T cell repertoires in cytomegalovirus infection. Turning to this clonotype: Its specificity is not known.

In TCRdb, the reads were re-called with MiXCR into one record per CDR3 protein. The sample yields approximately 300,000 distinct CDR3 sequences, under 35% seen once. This clonotype was sampled from a human donor in good health (CMV status not recorded). Some clones in this sample may be carry-over from other donors' samples. The sample was cultured PBMCs, taken from culture after CMV antigen stimulation.

CDR3 in amino acids: CASNQGLLSYEQYF. CDR3 nucleotide sequence: TGTGCCAGCAACCAGGGACTCCTCTCCTACGAGCAGTACTTC. The chain links TRBV6-2 or TRBV6-3 to TRBJ2-7, with a tentative D call TRBD2 (6 bases). The CDR3 consists of 14 residues. The V and J ends lost 7 bases and 0 bases respectively, with 13 bases between them. Looked up from germline, CDR1 is MNHEY and CDR2 is SVGEGT.